Listed below are T cell receptor beta chains from one sample, sequenced in a study of T cell repertoires in cytomegalovirus infection. TCRdb re-called the reads with MiXCR, one entry per CDR3 protein. This sample has about 900,000 distinct CDR3 sequences, with 25% to 40% found just once. The antigens for these receptors are not known. The material sequenced was cultured CD8+ T cells from PBMCs, taken from culture after CMV antigen stimulation. All receptors derive from a human donor in good health (CMV status not recorded). Some clones in this sample may be carry-over from other donors' samples. CDR3s include the opening cysteine and the closing phenylalanine or tryptophan. Each record gives: J gene, D gene, clone size, V gene, CDR3 length, CDR3 protein, CDR3 DNA. A D gene is named only where the DNA matches it firmly. Size tells how often a clone was seen (once, few, many) or the class of an expanded clone, and some rows leave it out.

TRBJ2-2 | NA | NA | TRBV2 | 12 | CATPTDTGELFF | TGTGCCACCCCGACGGATACCGGGGAGCTGTTTTTT
TRBJ1-1 | NA | NA | TRBV6-5 | 10 | CANKGTEAFF | TGTGCCAACAAAGGTACTGAAGCTTTCTTT
TRBJ2-3 | TRBD2 | NA | TRBV9 | 17 | CASSVNTGGGGANTQYF | TGTGCCAGCAGCGTAAACACAGGAGGCGGGGGGGCGAATACGCAGTATTTT
TRBJ2-7 | NA | few | TRBV27 | 14 | CASSSLGGGYEQYF | TGTGCCAGCAGTTCCTTGGGGGGCGGCTACGAGCAGTACTTC
TRBJ1-2 | TRBD1 | few | TRBV27 | 16 | CASSLLGQGYNYGYTF | TGTGCCAGCAGTTTACTAGGACAGGGGTATAACTATGGCTACACCTTC
TRBJ2-7 | TRBD1 | many | TRBV6-1 | 14 | CATWRGQGTYEQYF | TGTGCCACTTGGAGGGGACAGGGAACCTACGAGCAGTACTTC
TRBJ2-1 | NA | few | TRBV11-1 | 14 | CASSPVYSYNEQFF | TGTGCCAGCAGCCCTGTCTACTCCTACAATGAGCAGTTCTTC
TRBJ2-1 | NA | NA | TRBV20-1 | 13 | CSASELGDNEQFF | TGCAGTGCTAGTGAATTGGGGGACAATGAGCAGTTCTTC
TRBJ2-5 | NA | few | TRBV12-3/TRBV12-4 | 17 | CASSLLNGTPDQETQYF | TGTGCCAGCAGTTTGCTGAACGGGACACCCGACCAAGAGACCCAGTACTTC
TRBJ2-2 | TRBD1 | few | TRBV5-6 | 16 | CASSSRDRGRTGELFF | TGTGCCAGCAGCAGCCGGGACAGGGGGCGGACCGGGGAGCTGTTTTTT
TRBJ1-1 | NA | few | TRBV4-3 | 15 | CASSQDTSGGQRAFF | TGCGCCAGCAGCCAAGATACCAGTGGAGGACAAAGAGCTTTCTTT
TRBJ1-1 | NA | NA | TRBV6-2/TRBV6-3 | 12 | CASSYSSSEAFF | TGTGCCAGCAGTTACTCGTCGTCGGAAGCTTTCTTT
TRBJ2-1 | TRBD2 | few | TRBV5-5 | 15 | CASSSRTSGGREQFF | TGTGCCAGCAGCTCTCGGACTAGCGGGGGCCGCGAGCAGTTCTTC
TRBJ1-1 | NA | NA | TRBV28 | 17 | CASSTTLLVRGNTEAFF | TGTGCCAGCAGTACCACCCTCCTTGTCAGGGGCAACACTGAAGCTTTCTTT
TRBJ2-5 | NA | NA | TRBV7-9 | 13 | CASSPGSLETQYF | TGTGCCAGCAGCCCAGGGAGTTTGGAGACCCAGTACTTC
TRBJ1-2 | NA | NA | TRBV6-6 | 15 | CASSYSGGADYGYTF | TGTGCCAGCAGTTACAGCGGGGGCGCGGACTATGGCTACACCTTC
TRBJ2-1 | NA | few | TRBV7-2 | 15 | CASSFDLNSYNEQFF | TGTGCCAGCAGCTTCGACCTGAACTCCTACAATGAGCAGTTCTTC
TRBJ2-1 | TRBD2 | few | TRBV4-1 | 15 | CASSHSGGSYNEQFF | TGCGCCAGCAGCCACAGCGGGGGGAGTTACAATGAGCAGTTCTTC
TRBJ1-1 | NA | NA | TRBV18 | 15 | CASSHGGAGGTEAFF | TGTGCCAGCTCACACGGGGGAGCGGGAGGGACTGAAGCTTTCTTT
TRBJ2-3 | TRBD1 | few | TRBV11-2 | 16 | CASSGWTGPYTDTQYF | TGTGCCAGCAGCGGATGGACAGGGCCCTACACAGATACGCAGTATTTT
TRBJ2-3 | NA | many | TRBV7-2 | 13 | CASRLDGTDTQYF | TGTGCCAGCAGGCTGGACGGCACAGATACGCAGTATTTT
TRBJ1-1 | TRBD1 | NA | TRBV29-1 | 18 | CSVEGRQDRVPMNTEAFF | TGCAGCGTTGAAGGTAGGCAAGACAGGGTCCCCATGAACACTGAAGCTTTCTTT